This T cell receptor beta chain was profiled in a study of persistence of HIV-infected CD4 T cells. This clone appeared a few times. Its antigen is not known. Unmatched junction bases numbered 9, after V lost 7 bases and J lost 4 bases. Germline V CDR1 and CDR2: SEHNR, FQNEAQ (reference sequence). The CDR3 loop spans 15 amino acids. Cells were stimulated with overlapping HIV-1 Gag 15-mer peptides. Responding CD4+ T cells were sorted by upregulation of both CD40 ligand and CD69. CD8-depleted PBMCs were stimulated approximately 20 hours with anti-CD28/CD49d costimulation, CD40-blocking antibody and enfuvirtide. The immunoSEQ assay was version 4, run in survey mode. This table comes from immunoSEQ multiplex PCR, and its TCRdb copy is limited to in-frame clones, with some not included. The top ten clones hold 1.4% of a sample with tens of thousands of clones, less than 75% of them seen once. Findings and limits, study-wide: TCR oligoclonality correlated with proviral oligoclonality in the same sorted populations.

The material was CD4+ T cells sorted from PBMCs after approximately 20-hour stimulation, obtained from a patient who received antiretroviral therapy. The TCR originated in an adult man with HIV who was CMV-seropositive. The gene calls are TRBV7-9 and TRBJ1-2, with TRBD1 matching 10 bases. CDR3 loop: CASTPGTGEIYGYTF. The CDR3 nucleotides are TGTGCCAGCACCCCGGGGACAGGGGAGATCTATGGCTACACCTTC.